The rows below give T cell receptor beta chains drawn from one sample of a study of radiation and T cells in renal cell carcinoma. TCRdb's copy holds only in-frame clones and misses some; the assay was immunoSEQ multiplex PCR. The sample holds 150,000 or so clones, about nine tenths seen once. Material: blood, obtained from a patient whose treatment included radiotherapy and nephrectomy. These receptors came from a woman between 45 and 65 years old with renal cell carcinoma. Each CDR3 is given with its conserved first and last residue. D genes are given only for firm matches. Where a row states a size, it is once, few, many or the class of an expanded clone; other rows omit it.

CASSVRDRGTYTQYF,TGTGCCAGCAGCGTGCGAGACAGGGGTACGTATACGCAGTATTTT,once,TRBJ2-3,TRBD1,TRBV9
CASSLSLTGRAGELFF,TGTGCCAGCAGCTTATCCCTGACAGGGCGCGCCGGGGAGCTGTTTTTT,NA,TRBJ2-2,TRBD1,TRBV13
CAIQGQGTNQPQHF,TGTGCCATCCAGGGACAGGGTACTAATCAGCCCCAGCATTTT,NA,TRBJ1-5,TRBD1,TRBV6-5
CASSSSQGAGNTIYF,TGTGCCAGCTCATCGAGCCAGGGTGCAGGAAACACCATATATTTT,NA,TRBJ1-3,NA,TRBV18
CASSVGGTDTEAFF,TGTGCCAGCAGCGTAGGGGGGACAGACACTGAAGCTTTCTTT,few,TRBJ1-1,TRBD1,TRBV9
CASSLDRGQGETQYF,TGTGCCAGCAGCTTGGACCGGGGGCAAGGGGAGACCCAGTACTTC,NA,TRBJ2-5,NA,TRBV5-4
CASSQGIPARGYTF,TGTGCCAGCAGCCAAGGGATTCCGGCTCGGGGCTACACCTTC,NA,TRBJ1-2,NA,TRBV14
CASRLTDSGANVLTF,TGTGCCAGCAGGTTAACAGATTCTGGGGCCAACGTCCTGACTTTC,NA,TRBJ2-6,NA,TRBV25-1
CASTGLAGNQPQHF,TGTGCCAGCACAGGGCTTGCCGGCAATCAGCCCCAGCATTTT,NA,TRBJ1-5,NA,TRBV2
CASSLEPEKQETQYF,TGTGCCAGCAGCTTGGAGCCAGAGAAACAAGAGACCCAGTACTTC,NA,TRBJ2-5,NA,TRBV5-4
CASSVLRRTNTGELFF,TGCGCCAGCAGTGTGCTAAGGAGGACGAACACCGGGGAGCTGTTTTTT,NA,TRBJ2-2,NA,TRBV10-2
CASSEGQPYNEQFF,TGTGCCAGCAGTGAAGGTCAGCCTTACAATGAGCAGTTCTTC,NA,TRBJ2-1,NA,TRBV2
CASSLDAGVNQPQHF,TGTGCCAGCAGCTTAGATGCAGGCGTCAATCAGCCCCAGCATTTT,NA,TRBJ1-5,NA,TRBV7-2
CASSPKAGANSYEQYF,TGTGCCAGCAGCCCCAAAGCGGGGGCTAACTCCTACGAGCAGTACTTC,NA,TRBJ2-7,TRBD2,TRBV7-6
CASSTGTTYNEQFF,TGTGCCAGCAGTACCGGGACTACCTACAATGAGCAGTTCTTC,once,TRBJ2-1,TRBD2,TRBV6-5
CASSGITYNEQFF,TGTGCCAGTAGCGGAATAACTTACAATGAGCAGTTCTTC,NA,TRBJ2-1,NA,TRBV19
CASSLEQLTYEQYF,TGTGCCAGCAGCTTGGAACAGTTAACCTACGAGCAGTACTTC,NA,TRBJ2-7,NA,TRBV5-8
CASSDSWGTEAFF,TGTGCCAGCAGTGACTCTTGGGGGACTGAAGCTTTCTTT,once,TRBJ1-1,NA,TRBV6-4
CASNSRYTEAFF,TGTGCCAGCAACTCTAGATACACTGAAGCTTTCTTT,NA,TRBJ1-1,NA,TRBV7-2
CASSQGPVNTEAFF,TGCGCCAGCAGCCAAGGCCCGGTGAACACTGAAGCTTTCTTT,NA,TRBJ1-1,NA,TRBV4-1
CASNLRAGGSNEKLFF,TGTGCCAGTAACCTGAGGGCAGGGGGATCTAATGAAAAACTGTTTTTT,NA,TRBJ1-4,TRBD1,TRBV19
CASAGGRVFDTEAFF,TGTGCTAGTGCAGGGGGCCGAGTGTTCGACACTGAAGCTTTCTTT,NA,TRBJ1-1,TRBD1,TRBV12-5
CASSPRDRASYEQYF,TGTGCCAGCAGCCCAAGGGACAGGGCCTCCTACGAGCAGTACTTC,NA,TRBJ2-7,TRBD1,TRBV7-2
CASTLSRGRGNDSPLHF,TGTGCCAGTACCCTAAGCCGGGGCAGGGGAAATGATTCACCCCTCCACTTT,NA,TRBJ1-6,NA,TRBV19
CASTAEVFGEKLFF,TGTGCCAGCACCGCAGAGGTATTTGGTGAAAAACTGTTTTTT,NA,TRBJ1-4,NA,TRBV7-2
CASSPRSLNNSPLHF,TGTGCCAGCTCACCACGAAGCCTAAATAATTCACCCCTCCACTTT,NA,TRBJ1-6,NA,TRBV18
CAIGQGAYEQYF,TGTGCCATAGGACAGGGGGCCTACGAGCAGTACTTC,NA,TRBJ2-7,TRBD1,TRBV6-5
CSARRASQETQYF,TGCAGCGCTCGGAGGGCCTCCCAAGAGACCCAGTACTTC,NA,TRBJ2-5,NA,TRBV29-1
CASSLAGAGETQYF,TGTGCCAGCAGCTTGGCAGGGGCAGGAGAGACCCAGTACTTC,NA,TRBJ2-5,NA,TRBV5-4
CASRELKTNEKLFF,TGTGCCAGCAGGGAGTTGAAAACTAATGAAAAACTGTTTTTT,NA,TRBJ1-4,NA,TRBV27
CASILELDYNEQFF,TGTGCCAGCATTTTAGAGCTGGACTACAATGAGCAGTTCTTC,NA,TRBJ2-1,NA,TRBV2
CASSYGTGSNYGYTF,TGTGCCAGCAGTTACGGTACAGGGAGCAACTATGGCTACACCTTC,NA,TRBJ1-2,NA,TRBV6-5
CASRGSGGYTF,TGTGCCAGCAGGGGGAGCGGTGGCTACACCTTC,NA,TRBJ1-2,NA,TRBV6-6
CASSLGPRGGQETQYF,TGTGCTAGCAGCTTAGGACCCCGGGGGGGCCAAGAGACCCAGTACTTC,NA,TRBJ2-5,TRBD2,TRBV7-7
CASSVPGQGNEKLFF,TGTGCCAGCAGTGTCCCGGGACAGGGGAATGAAAAACTGTTTTTT,NA,TRBJ1-4,TRBD1,TRBV6-1
CASRGQGTGTYEQYF,TGTGCCAGCAGGGGGCAAGGGACGGGGACCTACGAGCAGTACTTC,NA,TRBJ2-7,NA,TRBV7-9
CASSPPDSVKTQYF,TGCGCCAGCAGCCCTCCTGACAGCGTAAAGACCCAGTACTTC,few,TRBJ2-5,NA,TRBV5-1
CASSFLTGGNTEAFF,TGCGCCAGCAGCTTCCTGACAGGGGGCAATACTGAAGCTTTCTTT,NA,TRBJ1-1,TRBD1,TRBV5-1
CAREPGTTEAFF,TGCGCCAGAGAGCCCGGGACCACTGAAGCTTTCTTT,NA,TRBJ1-1,NA,TRBV23-1
CASRLTDTQYF,TGCGCCAGCCGTCTTACGGATACGCAGTATTTT,NA,TRBJ2-3,NA,TRBV5-1
CASSYFPENYGYTF,TGTGCCAGCAGTTACTTTCCGGAAAACTATGGCTACACCTTC,NA,TRBJ1-2,NA,TRBV6-5
CASSFGGRRETQYF,TGTGCCAGCAGCTTCGGGGGGCGTCGAGAGACCCAGTACTTC,once,TRBJ2-5,NA,TRBV7-2
CASADGRGVDYNEQFF,TGTGCCAGCGCCGACGGGCGGGGGGTCGACTACAATGAGCAGTTCTTC,NA,TRBJ2-1,TRBD2,TRBV2
CASSPQRGAEQPQHF,TGTGCCAGCTCACCACAAAGGGGGGCAGAACAGCCCCAGCATTTT,NA,TRBJ1-5,NA,TRBV18
CSVEDPYGGYGYTF,TGCAGCGTTGAAGATCCATACGGCGGCTATGGCTACACCTTC,NA,TRBJ1-2,NA,TRBV29-1
CASSFGRPSQPQHF,TGTGCCAGCAGCTTCGGTCGACCCAGTCAGCCCCAGCATTTT,few,TRBJ1-5,NA,TRBV7-2
CASSMGGVDNEQFF,TGTGCCAGCAGCATGGGCGGGGTTGACAATGAGCAGTTCTTC,NA,TRBJ2-1,NA,TRBV21-1